This T cell receptor (beta chain) was documented in a study of CD8 T cells in Susac syndrome. The multiple sclerosis controls, all treatment-naive patients, had relapsing-remitting disease that was stable or active. Random hexamers were used to reverse transcribe roughly 0.5 to 1 ug of RNA. An immunoSEQ multiplex PCR generated amplified TCR beta CDR3 products spanning 54 Vbeta and 13 Jbeta. TCRdb reprocessed the immunoSEQ multiplex PCR reads with MiXCR, giving one entry per CDR3 protein. The repertoire consists of 150,000 to 200,000 distinct CDR3 sequences, with roughly 96% occurring once and the leading ten covering about 0.087%. The V gene's germline CDR1 is LGHDT and CDR2 YNNKEL (reference sequence). The CDR3 totals 15 residues. The J segment lost 4 bases and the V segment lost 0 bases, leaving 3 bases of the junction unmatched.

The specimen was CD4+ T cells from PBMCs. The chain has TRBV3-1 and TRBJ1-2, with 9 bases lining up with TRBD1. The receptor was isolated from a human donor with multiple sclerosis. For the CDR3, the DNA is TGTGCCAGCAGCCAAGAACAGGGGGCGACCTATGGCTACACCTTC. Its protein is CASSQEQGATYGYTF. Together with reference TRBV3-1 and TRBJ1-2, the CDR3 gives the full variable domain: DTAVSQTPKYLVTQMGNDKSIKCEQNLGHDTMYWYKQDSKKFLKIMFSYNNKELIINETVPNRFSPKSPDKAHLNLHINSLELGDSAVYFCASSQEQGATYGYTFGSGTRLTVV.